Following are 3 T cell receptor beta chains from one sample sequenced in a study of T cell repertoires in cytomegalovirus infection. Via MiXCR, TCRdb re-called the reads, giving one row per CDR3 protein. The profile shows approximately 100,000 distinct CDR3 sequences, under 55% of them singletons. No antigens are known for them. The material was CD8+ T cells from cultured PBMCs, obtained from culture after CMV antigen stimulation. Receptors were obtained from a human donor in good health (CMV status not recorded). Some clones in this sample may be carry-over from other donors' samples.

This clonotype was seen a few times. This CDR3 is CASSGQADNEQFF. The CDR3 DNA reads TGTGCCAGCAGTGGTCAGGCCGACAATGAGCAGTTCTTC. This chain connects TRBV27 to TRBJ2-1; D is ambiguous. CDR3 length equals 13 residues. CDR1 is MNHEY and CDR2 is SMNVEV in the germline V gene (reference sequence). The germline V and J ends were trimmed by 5 bases and 5 bases, with 10 bases remaining between them.

The sample holds a few counts of this clonotype. The genes are TRBV11-2 and TRBJ2-2; D unclear. V was trimmed by 5 bases and J by 0 bases, leaving 10 bases between them. The CDR3 spans 15 residues. Per germline, CDR1 SGHAT and CDR2 FQNNGV. The CDR3 here is CASSPGFANTGELFF. The CDR3 coding sequence is TGTGCCAGCAGCCCCGGTTTCGCGAACACCGGGGAGCTGTTTTTT.

The V and J genes are TRBV7-6 and TRBJ1-3, with D maybe TRBD1 (5 bases). The CDR3 is 16 residues long. Germline V gene data show CDR1 as SGHVS and CDR2 as FNYEAQ. V gave up 4 bases and J gave up 4 bases, with 17 bases separating them. CDR3 sequence: CASSSGPAVAGNTIYF. For the CDR3, the DNA is TGTGCCAGCAGCTCAGGGCCAGCTGTAGCAGGAAACACCATATATTTT. Filled out from reference TRBV7-6 and TRBJ1-3, the complete variable domain reads GAGVSQSPRYKVTKRGQDVALRCDPISGHVSLYWYRQALGQGPEFLTYFNYEAQQDKSGLPNDRFSAERPEGSISTLTIQRTEQRDSAMYRCASSSGPAVAGNTIYFGEGSWLTVV.